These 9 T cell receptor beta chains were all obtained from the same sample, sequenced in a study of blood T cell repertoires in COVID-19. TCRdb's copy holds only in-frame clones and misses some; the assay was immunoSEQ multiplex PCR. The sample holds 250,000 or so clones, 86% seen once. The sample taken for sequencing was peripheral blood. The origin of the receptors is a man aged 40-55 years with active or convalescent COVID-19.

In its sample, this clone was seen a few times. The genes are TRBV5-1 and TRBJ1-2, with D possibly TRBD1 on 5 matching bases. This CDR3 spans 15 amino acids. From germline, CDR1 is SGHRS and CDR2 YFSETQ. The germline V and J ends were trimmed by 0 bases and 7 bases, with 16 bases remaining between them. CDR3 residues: CASSLGSAGQGGYTF. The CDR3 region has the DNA TGCGCCAGCAGCTTGGGGTCCGCCGGGCAGGGTGGCTACACCTTC. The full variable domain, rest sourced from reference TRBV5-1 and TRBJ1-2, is KAGVTQTPRYLIKTRGQQVTLSCSPISGHRSVSWYQQTPGQGLQFLFEYFSETQRNKGNFPGRFSGRQFSNSRSEMNVSTLELGDSALYLCASSLGSAGQGGYTFGSGTRLTVV.

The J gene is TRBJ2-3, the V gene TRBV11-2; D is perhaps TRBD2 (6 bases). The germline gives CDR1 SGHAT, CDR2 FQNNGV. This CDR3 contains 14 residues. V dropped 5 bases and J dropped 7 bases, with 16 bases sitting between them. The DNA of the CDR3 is TGTGCCAGCAGCCACGGGACGGGAGTTTATACGCAGTATTTT. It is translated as CASSHGTGVYTQYF.

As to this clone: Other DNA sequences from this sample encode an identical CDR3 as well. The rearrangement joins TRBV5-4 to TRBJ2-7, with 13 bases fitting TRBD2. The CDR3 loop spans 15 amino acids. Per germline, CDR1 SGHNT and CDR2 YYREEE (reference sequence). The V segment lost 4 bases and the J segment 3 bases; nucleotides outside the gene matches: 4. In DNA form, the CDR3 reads TGTGCCAGCAGCCCCGGGACTAGCGGGAACTACGAGCAGTACTTC. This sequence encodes CASSPGTSGNYEQYF.

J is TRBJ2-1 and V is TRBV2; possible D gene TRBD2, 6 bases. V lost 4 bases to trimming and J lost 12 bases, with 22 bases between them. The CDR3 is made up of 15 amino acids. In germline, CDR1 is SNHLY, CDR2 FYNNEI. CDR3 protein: CASSATPTSGRGQFF. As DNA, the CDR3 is TGTGCCAGCAGTGCTACCCCCACCTCCGGGCGGGGGCAGTTCTTC.

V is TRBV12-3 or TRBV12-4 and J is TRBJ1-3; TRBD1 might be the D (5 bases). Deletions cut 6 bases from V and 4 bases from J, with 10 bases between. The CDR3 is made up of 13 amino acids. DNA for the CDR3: TGTGCCAGCAGGTCTAACAGGGGAAACACCATATATTTT. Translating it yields CASRSNRGNTIYF.

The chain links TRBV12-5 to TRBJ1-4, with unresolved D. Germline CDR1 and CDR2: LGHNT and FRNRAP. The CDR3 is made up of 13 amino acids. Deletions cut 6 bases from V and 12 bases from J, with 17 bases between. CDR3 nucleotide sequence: TGTGCTAGTGGGACCCAGGAGGTCGGGCAACTGTTTTTT. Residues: CASGTQEVGQLFF.

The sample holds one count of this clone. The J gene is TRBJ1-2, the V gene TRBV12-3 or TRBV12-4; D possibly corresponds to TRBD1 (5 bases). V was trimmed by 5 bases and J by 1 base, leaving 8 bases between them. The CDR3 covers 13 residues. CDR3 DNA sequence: TGTGCCAGCAGTGGCAGGGTTAACTATGGCTACACCTTC. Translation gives CASSGRVNYGYTF.

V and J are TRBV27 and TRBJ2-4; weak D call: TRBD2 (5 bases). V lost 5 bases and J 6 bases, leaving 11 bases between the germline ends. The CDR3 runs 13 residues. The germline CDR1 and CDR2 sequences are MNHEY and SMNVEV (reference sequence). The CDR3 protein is CASSVTEGNIQYF. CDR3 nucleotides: TGTGCCAGCAGTGTCACAGAGGGAAACATTCAGTACTTC.

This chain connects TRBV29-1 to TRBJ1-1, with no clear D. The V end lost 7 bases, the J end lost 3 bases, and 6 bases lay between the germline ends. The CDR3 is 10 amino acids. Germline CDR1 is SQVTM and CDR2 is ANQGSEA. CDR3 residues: CSGAHTEAFF. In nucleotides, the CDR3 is TGCAGCGGCGCACACACTGAAGCTTTCTTT.